This TCR beta chain was documented in a study of cytomegalovirus exposure and HLA in healthy donors. Findings of the study overall: Analyses of presence and absence presupposed an approximately uniform sequencing depth across donors.

Only one count was recorded for this clone. Its antigen is currently unknown. Amplification used 60 Vbeta primers and 13 Jbeta primers. This table comes from immunoSEQ multiplex PCR, and its TCRdb copy is limited to in-frame clones, with some not included. This sample yields 130,000 to 150,000 clones, of which around 78% are seen a single time; 3% belongs to the top ten. Trimming shortened V by 2 bases and J by 5 bases, and 7 bases separated the two germline ends. The length of the CDR3 is 12 residues. Germline CDR1 and CDR2: GTSNPN and SVGIG (reference sequence). The source is a man aged 35-49 years in good health and CMV-seropositive. Sample: PBMCs. V usage is TRBV30 and J usage is TRBJ2-1; D may be TRBD1 (5 bases). CDR3 residues: CAWSYRNNEQFF. CDR3 coding DNA: TGTGCCTGGAGTTACAGGAACAATGAGCAGTTCTTC.